These 11 T cell receptor beta chains were sequenced from one sample in a study of T cell responses to AZD1222 COVID-19 vaccine. The protocol was immunoSEQ multiplex PCR, while the TCRdb copy is restricted to in-frame clones and leaves out a portion. The sample has 77,000 or so clones, roughly 87% seen once. The sample consisted of peripheral blood, taken 28 days after the second AZD1222 dose. The receptors derive from an adult who received the AZD1222 COVID-19 vaccine.

The chain carries TRBV9 and TRBJ2-3, with 7 bases identical to TRBD1. Per the germline V gene, CDR1 is SGDLS and CDR2 is YYNGEE. The V gene end was trimmed by 3 bases and the J gene end by 1 base; junction bases not matched to a gene: 8. The CDR3 length is 16 residues. CDR3 sequence: CASSADRAWGTDTQYF. CDR3 bases: TGTGCCAGCAGCGCCGACAGGGCATGGGGCACAGATACGCAGTATTTT.

The chain is built from TRBV19 and TRBJ1-2; 7 nucleotides line up with TRBD1. Losses at the gene ends were 7 bases for V and 6 bases for J; bases not matched to a gene: 17. The germline V gene encodes CDR1 LNHDA and CDR2 SQIVND (reference sequence). The CDR3 has 16 amino acids. CDR3 sequence: CASIKGDKGALHGYTF. In DNA form, the CDR3 reads TGTGCCAGTATTAAAGGGGACAAGGGGGCTCTCCATGGCTACACCTTC. The full variable domain, with the rest looked up from reference TRBV19 and TRBJ1-2, is DGGITQSPKYLFRKEGQNVTLSCEQNLNHDAMYWYRQDPGQGLRLIYYSQIVNDFQKGDIAEGYSVSREKKESFPLTVTSAQKNPTAFYLCASIKGDKGALHGYTFGSGTRLTVV.

The chain joins TRBV11-3 to TRBJ1-3; D remains ambiguous. The V end was cut by 5 bases, the J end by 1 base, with 9 bases between. In germline, CDR1 is SGHNT, CDR2 YENEEA. This CDR3 region has 14 residues. The CDR3 region is CASSPVGSGNTIYF. CDR3 in DNA: TGTGCCAGCAGCCCTGTGGGTTCTGGAAACACCATATATTTT.

J is TRBJ2-3 and V is TRBV9, with a weak D call TRBD2 (6 bases). The CDR3 covers 14 residues. Germline V gene data show CDR1 as SGDLS and CDR2 as YYNGEE. V was cut by 4 bases and J by 4 bases, with 13 bases left in between. The CDR3 loop is CASSPGRLADTQYF. Written as DNA, the CDR3 is TGTGCCAGCAGCCCCGGACGACTAGCAGATACGCAGTATTTT. Drawing the rest from reference TRBV9 and TRBJ2-3, the complete variable domain is DSGVTQTPKHLITATGQRVTLRCSPRSGDLSVYWYQQSLDQGLQFLIQYYNGEERAKGNILERFSAQQFPDLHSELNLSSLELGDSALYFCASSPGRLADTQYFGPGTRLTVL.

The rearrangement joins TRBV29-1 to TRBJ2-2; unclear D gene. V was shortened by 4 bases and J by 1 base, with 7 bases between the two germline ends. CDR1 and CDR2 (germline): SQVTM, ANQGSEA. This CDR3 is 13 amino acids long. CDR3 coding DNA: TGCAGCGTTGTTCTAGGGAACACCGGGGAGCTGTTTTTT. Its protein product is CSVVLGNTGELFF.

This chain uses TRBV5-3 with TRBJ2-2; possible D gene TRBD1, 7 bases. TRBV5-3 is an ORF, and what it does is uncertain. The length of the CDR3 is 15 residues. V lost 0 bases to trimming and J lost 4 bases, with 10 bases between them. Here the CDR3 reads CARSLDRGGTGELFF. CDR3 DNA sequence: TGTGCCAGAAGCTTGGACAGGGGAGGCACCGGGGAGCTGTTTTTT.

This clone has only one observation. This chain uses TRBV28 with TRBJ1-1; D not resolved. With 5 bases removed from V and 2 bases from J, the gap between germline ends came to 9 bases. The CDR3 spans 13 residues. The germline CDR1 and CDR2 sequences are MDHEN and SYDVKM. CDR3 region: CASSIRENTEAFF. CDR3 DNA sequence: TGTGCCAGCAGTATACGAGAAAACACTGAAGCTTTCTTT.

The CDR3 protein is CASSQRGPNEQFF. The CDR3 DNA reads as TGCGCCAGCAGTCAGCGGGGGCCCAATGAGCAGTTCTTC. V is TRBV5-1 and J is TRBJ2-1; 8 bases are shared with TRBD2. The CDR3 runs to 13 residues. Germline V CDR1 and CDR2: SGHRS, YFSETQ. The V and J ends lost 5 bases and 6 bases, in that order; junction bases with no gene match: 4. The full variable domain, rest sourced from reference TRBV5-1 and TRBJ2-1, is KAGVTQTPRYLIKTRGQQVTLSCSPISGHRSVSWYQQTPGQGLQFLFEYFSETQRNKGNFPGRFSGRQFSNSRSEMNVSTLELGDSALYLCASSQRGPNEQFFGPGTRLTVL.

The J gene is TRBJ1-4, the V gene TRBV5-6, with D unresolved. This CDR3 region has 14 residues. V was pared by 0 bases and J by 4 bases, with 7 bases between. In germline, CDR1 is SGHDT, CDR2 YYEEEE. The CDR3 is CASSLEQSNEKLFF. The CDR3 DNA follows: TGTGCCAGCAGCTTGGAACAGAGTAATGAAAAACTGTTTTTT.

The V call is TRBV2, the J call TRBJ2-3, with 10 bases fitting TRBD1. Germline V CDR1 and CDR2: SNHLY, FYNNEI. This CDR3 region has 14 residues. V was clipped by 3 bases and J by 5 bases; unmatched bases: 2. Here the CDR3 DNA reads TGTGCCAGCAGTGAGACAGGGGGCAGAGATACGCAGTATTTT. It encodes CASSETGGRDTQYF.

CDR3 DNA sequence: TGTGCCAGTAGTATAGCGGGCCAGCCCCAGCATTTT. Residues: CASSIAGQPQHF. The genes are TRBV19 and TRBJ1-5; D gene uncertain. CDR1 is LNHDA, CDR2 SQIVND, per germline (reference sequence). V lost 1 base and J 7 bases, leaving 5 bases between the germline ends. The CDR3 has 12 residues. The full variable domain, its missing parts supplied by reference TRBV19 and TRBJ1-5, is DGGITQSPKYLFRKEGQNVTLSCEQNLNHDAMYWYRQDPGQGLRLIYYSQIVNDFQKGDIAEGYSVSREKKESFPLTVTSAQKNPTAFYLCASSIAGQPQHFGDGTRLSIL.